This TCR beta chain was observed in a study of T cells in localized non-small cell lung cancer. General study points: When the top 100 tumor clones were examined, a median approximately 57 of them also appeared in the adjacent lung, which was paired and uninvolved. Clonality of T cells reached its maximum in uninvolved adjacent lung, surpassing tumor. In the blood, greater T cell density corresponded to longer overall survival.

This CDR3 comprises 13 residues. V was pared by 6 bases and J by 6 bases, with 12 bases between. CDR1 is ENHRY, CDR2 SYGVKD, per germline. The protocol was immunoSEQ multiplex PCR, while the TCRdb copy is restricted to in-frame clones and leaves out a portion. The data hold roughly 39,000 clones, with 70% to 80% observed a single time. Comment on this clone: Its cognate antigen is unknown.

This specimen consisted of PBMCs, obtained before any cancer treatment. This sequence originates from a woman between 40 and 69 years old with stage II squamous cell lung carcinoma. The chain employs TRBV10-3 and TRBJ1-5; a weak D match, TRBD1 (5 bases). CDR3 in amino acids: CAIRDQRGQPQHF. The CDR3 nucleotides read TGTGCCATCAGGGACCAGAGGGGTCAGCCCCAGCATTTT.